Listed below are T cell receptor beta chains from one sample, sequenced in a study of CD8+ T cells in alopecia areata. Sequencing was performed with immunoSEQ multiplex PCR; in TCRdb, only in-frame clones are kept and a portion is missing. The data hold 200,000 to 250,000 clones, with more than 30% observed a single time. The specimen was CD4+ T cells sorted from blood, collected around week 30, from a patient treated with tofacitinib. The receptors stem from a human donor with alopecia areata. Both conserved end residues are part of each CDR3. Fields, in order: J gene, V gene, CDR3 protein.

>TRBJ1-1|TRBV30
CAWSWQGRTEAFF
>TRBJ2-5|TRBV6-1
CATNRQLQETQYF
>TRBJ2-1|TRBV4-2
CASSQDGTGGYNEQFF
>TRBJ2-7|TRBV7-9
CASSSGGAYEQYF
>TRBJ1-2|TRBV5-1
CASSLAGSDLYGYTF
>TRBJ2-1|TRBV25-1
CASSDFGGLGEQFF
>TRBJ2-2|TRBV6-5
CASRGAVEGTGELFF
>TRBJ1-4|TRBV6-1
CATLGQQYEKLFF
>TRBJ2-7|TRBV4-2
CASSHSRTNSYEQYF
>TRBJ2-7|TRBV2
CASSSGTGSYEQYF
>TRBJ1-1|TRBV18
CASSPGQENTEAFF
>TRBJ2-2|TRBV30
CAWRTVLGTGELFF
>TRBJ2-1|TRBV6-5
CASSYQSGFINEQFF
>TRBJ2-3|TRBV6-6
CASSPGTSDTDTQYF
>TRBJ2-7|TRBV7-8
CASSLRLTKAYEQYF
>TRBJ1-4|TRBV6-5
CASSELGLFF
>TRBJ2-3|TRBV27
CASSLFATTPDTQYF
>TRBJ2-5|TRBV9
CASSVGTVQETQYF
>TRBJ2-1|TRBV19
CASSFGTRWGGSYNEQFF
>TRBJ2-3|TRBV2
CASSVDGGLAGGDTQYF
>TRBJ2-5|TRBV6-6
CARRRGETQYF
>TRBJ2-1|TRBV9
CASSASVSGGRSYNEQFF
>TRBJ1-5|TRBV5-1
CASSGTGEQPQHF
>TRBJ2-5|TRBV7-2
CASSHLGETQYF